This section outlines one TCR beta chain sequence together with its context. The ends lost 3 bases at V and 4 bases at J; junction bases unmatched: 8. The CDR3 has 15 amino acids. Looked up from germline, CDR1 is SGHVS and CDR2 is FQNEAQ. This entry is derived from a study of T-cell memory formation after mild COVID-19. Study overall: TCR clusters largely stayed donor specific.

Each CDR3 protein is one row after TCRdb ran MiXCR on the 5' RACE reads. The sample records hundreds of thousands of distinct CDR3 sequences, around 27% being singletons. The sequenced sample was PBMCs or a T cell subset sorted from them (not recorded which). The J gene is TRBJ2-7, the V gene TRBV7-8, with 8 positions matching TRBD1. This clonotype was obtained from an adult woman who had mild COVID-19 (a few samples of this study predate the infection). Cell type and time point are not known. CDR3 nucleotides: TGTGCCAGCAGCTTGGGACCGGACAGGGTTTACGAGCAGTACTTC. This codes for CASSLGPDRVYEQYF.